Below, 17 T cell receptor beta chains from the same sample are listed, as sequenced in a study of cytomegalovirus exposure and HLA in healthy donors. PCR involved 60 Vbeta and 13 Jbeta primers. The repertoire was sequenced with immunoSEQ multiplex PCR; TCRdb's copy has only in-frame clones and lacks some. The sample records more than 90,000 clones, around 76% being singletons. The sample taken for sequencing was PBMCs. These receptors all stem from a middle-aged man in good health and CMV-seropositive.

V usage is TRBV6-5 and J usage is TRBJ2-7; TRBD1 matches 8 bases. The CDR3 has 14 amino acids. Germline assignment: CDR1 MNHEY and CDR2 SVGAGI. Unmatched junction bases numbered 6, after V lost 7 bases and J lost 1 base. The CDR3 DNA is TGTGCCAGCAACCCGGGACAGGCTTCCTACGAGCAGTACTTC. As protein: CASNPGQASYEQYF.

The rearrangement links TRBV18 to TRBJ2-7; 8 positions agree with TRBD1. The CDR3 spans 14 residues. The germline V gene has CDR1 KGHSH and CDR2 LQKENI. V lost 4 bases and J lost 5; bases outside the gene matches: 7. The CDR3: CASSHLDRADEQYF. DNA for the CDR3: TGTGCCAGCTCACATTTGGACAGGGCTGACGAGCAGTACTTC.

The J gene is TRBJ1-6, the V gene TRBV12-5; D remains unclear. V gave up 10 bases and J gave up 2 bases, with 9 bases separating them. The germline V gene encodes CDR1 LGHNT and CDR2 FRNRAP. The CDR3 runs to 13 residues. This chain's CDR3 is CATGPTYNSPLHF. The CDR3 bases are TGTGCTACCGGTCCTACCTATAATTCACCCCTCCACTTT. The whole variable domain, remainder taken from reference TRBV12-5 and TRBJ1-6, is DARVTQTPRHKVTEMGQEVTMRCQPILGHNTVFWYRQTMMQGLELLAYFRNRAPLDDSGMPKDRFSAEMPDATLATLKIQPSEPRDSAVYFCATGPTYNSPLHFGNGTRLTVT.

With respect to this clone: An end of the junction does not agree with germline; a read error may underlie this. The chain uses TRBV7-9 and TRBJ2-3, with 12 bases lining up with TRBD2. The germline gives CDR1 SEHNR, CDR2 FQNEAQ (reference sequence). The CDR3 runs 14 residues. CDR3 in DNA: TGTGCCAGCAGCCTAGCGGGAGGGCTAGATACGCAGTATTTT. This sequence encodes CASSLAGGLDTQYF.

The rearrangement joins TRBV5-6 to TRBJ2-5; 7 bases are shared with TRBD2. This CDR3 region has 14 residues. V shed 1 base and J 3 bases; nucleotides not matched to a gene: 3. Germline CDR1 reads SGHDT; CDR2 reads YYEEEE. In nucleotides, the CDR3 is TGTGCCAGCAGCTTGAGCCTAGCGGAAGAGACCCAGTACTTC. The encoded protein is CASSLSLAEETQYF.

This chain uses TRBV6-5 with TRBJ2-7, with D possibly matching TRBD1 (6 bases). V was pared by 4 bases and J by 4 bases, with 17 bases between. The length of the CDR3 is 15 residues. The germline V gene encodes CDR1 MNHEY and CDR2 SVGAGI. The CDR3 DNA follows: TGTGCCAGCAGTTGGAGACAGGTCACCAAGTACGAGCAGTACTTC. Translation: CASSWRQVTKYEQYF.

This rearrangement joins TRBV5-1 to TRBJ2-5, with 14 bases fitting TRBD2. V trimming: 3 bases; J trimming: 9 bases; junction bases outside the gene matches: 10. Germline CDR1 reads SGHRS; CDR2 reads YFSETQ. This CDR3 is 16 amino acids long. CDR3 residues: CASSSGTSGGGRPQYF. CDR3 nucleotides: TGCGCCAGCAGCTCCGGGACTAGCGGGGGCGGGAGGCCCCAGTACTTC.

The V gene is TRBV27, the J gene TRBJ1-2, with TRBD1 identical over 8 bases. The V segment lost 3 bases and the J segment 8 bases; nucleotides outside the gene matches: 5. Germline loops: CDR1 MNHEY, CDR2 SMNVEV (reference sequence). The CDR3 sequence is 13 residues long. This CDR3 reads CASSLTGVEGYTF. The DNA for the CDR3 is TGTGCCAGCAGTTTGACAGGGGTTGAGGGCTACACCTTC.

This clone was counted a single time. The chain links TRBV5-1 to TRBJ2-7; 9 bases align to TRBD1. Per the germline V gene, CDR1 is SGHRS and CDR2 is YFSETQ. The CDR3 consists of 14 residues. V dropped 3 bases and J dropped 6; count of bases not matched to a gene: 7. CDR3 region: CASSSGTGPGEQYF. CDR3 coding DNA: TGCGCCAGCAGCTCCGGGACAGGGCCAGGCGAGCAGTACTTC. Based on the CDR3 plus reference TRBV5-1 and TRBJ2-7, the full variable domain is KAGVTQTPRYLIKTRGQQVTLSCSPISGHRSVSWYQQTPGQGLQFLFEYFSETQRNKGNFPGRFSGRQFSNSRSEMNVSTLELGDSALYLCASSSGTGPGEQYFGPGTRLTVT.

The V gene is TRBV19, the J gene TRBJ1-5, with 9 bases that match TRBD1. The germline CDR1 and CDR2 sequences are LNHDA and SQIVND (reference sequence). Unmatched junction bases numbered 12, after V lost 4 bases and J lost 8 bases. The CDR3 has 16 amino acids. The CDR3 nucleotides read TGTGCCAGTAGTACCCGGGACAGGGAGGGGATCAAGCCCCAGCATTTT. Its translation: CASSTRDREGIKPQHF.

V is TRBV9 and J is TRBJ1-3; D gene unclear. CDR1 SGDLS and CDR2 YYNGEE come from the germline V gene. V was clipped by 4 bases and J by 0 bases, with 14 bases between them. The length of the CDR3 is 16 residues. CDR3 region: CASSQAPESSGNTIYF. The CDR3, as DNA: TGTGCCAGCAGCCAGGCCCCCGAGAGCTCTGGAAACACCATATATTTT.

This clone was seen a few times. The chain recombines TRBV6-5 with TRBJ1-4; D not certain. The CDR3 spans 13 residues. With 6 bases removed from V and 6 bases from J, the gap between germline ends came to 11 bases. The germline V gene has CDR1 MNHEY and CDR2 SVGAGI. The CDR3 loop is CASSHGEYEKLFF. The CDR3 DNA reads TGTGCCAGCAGCCACGGGGAATATGAAAAACTGTTTTTT.

The chain combines TRBV4-2 with TRBJ2-2; the match to TRBD2 covers 11 bases. The ends lost 5 bases at V and 5 bases at J; junction bases unmatched: 7. Germline values: CDR1 LGHNA, CDR2 YNFKEQ. The CDR3 is made up of 16 amino acids. CDR3 sequence: CASSDSGGARTGELFF. The CDR3, as DNA: TGTGCCAGCAGCGATAGCGGGGGGGCGCGGACCGGGGAGCTGTTTTTT.

This clone was observed a few times. The chain has TRBV27 and TRBJ1-6, with D possibly TRBD1 on 5 matching bases. Germline-derived CDR1 and CDR2 are MNHEY and SMNVEV (reference sequence). This CDR3 has 16 amino acids. The ends were cut back, 6 bases at V and 4 bases at J, with 16 bases in the middle. CDR3 amino acids: CASSPGTQRYNSPLHF. In DNA, the CDR3 is TGTGCCAGCAGCCCCGGGACTCAAAGATATAATTCACCCCTCCACTTT.

The V call is TRBV2, the J call TRBJ2-1; TRBD2 aligns across 12 bases. The CDR3 runs 17 residues. J was trimmed by 4 bases and V by 2 bases; bases with no gene match: 6. Germline V gives CDR1 SNHLY, CDR2 FYNNEI. Written as DNA, the CDR3 is TGTGCCAGCAGTGAATCTAGCGGGGGGGGGTTTTACAATGAGCAGTTCTTC. Translation gives CASSESSGGGFYNEQFF.

Worth noting for this clone: The junction differs from germline at one of its ends, possibly a read error. The chain has TRBV7-2 and TRBJ2-1; possibly TRBD1 for D (5 bases). This CDR3 has 12 amino acids. CDR1 and CDR2 (germline): SGHTA, FQGNSA. The CDR3 nucleotides read TGTGCCAGCAGCTCCCCGGGCCTGGGGCGGCTCTTC. It translates to CASSSPGLGRLF.

This clone was detected only a few times. This chain links TRBV11-3 with TRBJ2-5, with TRBD2 matching 10 bases. The CDR3 has 16 amino acids. V was pared by 5 bases and J by 8 bases, with 14 bases of the junction left unmatched. CDR1 is SGHNT, CDR2 YENEEA, per germline. CDR3: CASSPRGASGRCTQYF. The CDR3 coding sequence is TGTGCCAGCAGCCCACGTGGGGCTAGCGGGAGATGTACCCAGTACTTC.